This T cell receptor (beta chain) derives from a study of tumor and adjacent non-tumor tissue in lung cancer. Points on this clonotype: No antigen is known for it.

The CDR3 runs to 14 residues. The template was RNA from unsorted bulk tissue. More than 3 cm separated this lung sample from the edge of the tumor. Three rounds of nested PCR, following a modified ARM-PCR protocol, produced the TCRbeta library. TCRdb called the multiplex PCR reads again in MiXCR, with one record for every CDR3 protein. The sample has 90,000 to 100,000 distinct CDR3 sequences, around three quarters seen once; the top ten hold roughly 29%. Overall study results and limits: Tumor repertoires had a smaller top 100 clone share than normal lung.

This rearrangement joins TRBV12-3 or TRBV12-4 to TRBJ1-2; 9 nucleotides align to TRBD1. The sequencing input was distant non-tumor lung tissue. The receptor comes from a man in his 60s with small cell lung cancer. CDR3 amino acids: CISTFSRTGEGYTF. The CDR3 nucleotides are TGTATCAGCACTTTCTCCAGGACAGGGGAAGGCTACACCTTC.